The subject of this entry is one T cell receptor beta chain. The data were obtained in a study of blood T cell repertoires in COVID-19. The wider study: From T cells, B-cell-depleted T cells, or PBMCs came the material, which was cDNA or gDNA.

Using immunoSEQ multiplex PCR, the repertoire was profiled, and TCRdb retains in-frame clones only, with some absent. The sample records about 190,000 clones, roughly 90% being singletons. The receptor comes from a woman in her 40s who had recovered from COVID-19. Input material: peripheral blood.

As DNA, the CDR3 is TGTGCCAGTAGTATGCGGGGCCCTGAAGCTTTCTTT. Encoded protein: CASSMRGPEAFF. The genes are TRBV19 and TRBJ1-1, with D possibly TRBD1 on 5 matching bases. The CDR3 runs 12 residues. Germline V gene data show CDR1 as LNHDA and CDR2 as SQIVND (reference sequence). Trimming cost V 3 bases and J 6 bases, with 8 bases left between them.